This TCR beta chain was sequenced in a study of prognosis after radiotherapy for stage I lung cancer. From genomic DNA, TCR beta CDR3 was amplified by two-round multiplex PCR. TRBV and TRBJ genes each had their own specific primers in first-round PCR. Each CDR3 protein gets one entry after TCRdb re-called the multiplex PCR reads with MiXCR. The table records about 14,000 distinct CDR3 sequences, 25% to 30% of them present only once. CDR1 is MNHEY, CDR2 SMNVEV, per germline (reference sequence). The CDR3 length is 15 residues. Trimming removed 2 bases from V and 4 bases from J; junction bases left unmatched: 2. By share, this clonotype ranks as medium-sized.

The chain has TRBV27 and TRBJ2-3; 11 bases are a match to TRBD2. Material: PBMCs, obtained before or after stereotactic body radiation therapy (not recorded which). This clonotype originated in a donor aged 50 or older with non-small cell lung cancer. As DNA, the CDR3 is TGTGCCAGCAGTTTAACTAGCGGGAGATCAGATACGCAGTATTTT. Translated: CASSLTSGRSDTQYF.